The clone carrying this T cell receptor (beta chain) appeared many times. Its antigen is unidentified. The source of the sample is a study of T cells in Graves' hyperthyroidism and ophthalmopathy. Amplification yielded TCR beta CDR3 regions, with RNA transcripts as the source. Carried out on the TCR CDR3, a first-round RT-PCR used the HTBI primer set. Using its own MiXCR run on the multiplex PCR reads, TCRdb lists one record per CDR3 protein. The profile shows 270,000 or so distinct CDR3 sequences, less than 30% of them singletons. Exclusion criteria comprised uncontrolled infection, other autoimmune disease, pregnancy or lactation. Out of 8.5 to 10 ml of fresh peripheral blood came the PBMCs. Findings and caveats of the study: Most clonotypes expanded in the thyroid (above 0.001) were also present in blood.

Deletions cut 4 bases from V and 3 bases from J, with 10 bases between. The germline V gene has CDR1 SNHLY and CDR2 FYNNEI. This CDR3 contains 13 residues. The sample consisted of blood. The sequence was collected from a man aged 40-49 years with Graves' hyperthyroidism that later progressed to Graves' ophthalmopathy. This rearrangement joins TRBV2 to TRBJ2-7; D is unclear. The CDR3, as DNA: TGTGCCAGCAGTGGCGGCCCCATCTACGAGCAGTACTTC. This translates into CASSGGPIYEQYF.